Below, one T cell receptor (beta chain) is given with its context. There is no known antigen for this receptor. No much larger clonotype is one base removed from it; base qualities were not supplied. TCRbeta CDR3 regions were amplified from genomic DNA using the immunoSEQ Assay, a bias-controlled multiplex PCR. The study's own analysis went as follows. Nucleated cell counts per sample were estimated from amplification of reference gene primers within the assay. Sequence reads were collapsed and filtered to measure the absolute abundance of every unique TCRbeta CDR3 rearrangement. For each sample, productive Simpson clonality was calculated as the square root of Simpson's diversity index across productive rearrangements. Not all clones reach the TCRdb copy of this immuneACCESS table, which keeps in-frame sequences only. Checked studies attribute under half of the gap to unresolved V genes and leave the rest unexplained. V and J calls and clone size are those listed in that table; D and trimming were worked out from the DNA. The table for this sample lists 160,000 or so clones; roughly 80% of them were counted only once. Of the sample, about 5.7% falls within the top ten clones.

Participants in the prospective study were enrolled through a virtual design, were aged roughly 18 to 90 years, and lived in roughly 26 United States geographic areas. In the prospective study, participants were assigned to cohorts based on the clinical history participants reported in a screening survey and a study questionnaire. In the prospective study, whole blood, serum and a nasopharyngeal or oropharyngeal swab were collected from each participant by mobile phlebotomists. Participants in the prospective study had the option to provide additional blood draws and questionnaires over a roughly 2-month period. Before DNA extraction, blood samples from the prospective study were shipped at room temperature or frozen. This record comes from a study of blood T cell repertoires in COVID-19 (dated by TCRdb to 2020 to 2021). In the study overall: The collaborator samples originated in the United States, Italy and Spain and spanned the acute and convalescent phases of COVID-19. A de-identified subject ID, COVID-19 status, age in years and sex were almost always included in the sample metadata. A freely available public database, intended as a resource for researchers studying the immune response to SARS-CoV-2, is where the repertoires were released. The samples were drawn from the first 160 participants of the ongoing ImmuneRACE study and from 1,254 subjects provided by 6 global collaborators. Deeply sampled blood TCRbeta repertoires from subjects exposed to, actively infected with, or recovered from COVID-19 were included in the dataset. HLA class I and class II types, where available, came from metadata supplied by the sample provider rather than from assay-based typing. The prospective study material was composed of cDNA or gDNA derived from T cells, B-cell-depleted T cells, or PBMCs. Broader findings and caveats from the paper: The quantity of clinical and demographic metadata differed by source and by participant and was supplied without curation.

The CDR3 covers 16 residues, taking in both the cysteine and the phenylalanine. The read is trimmed to its CDR3 DNA, 48 bases read in frame from base 1. The germline V gene sets CDR1 to SGHNT and CDR2 to YENEEA. V loses 2 bases at its end and J loses 2 bases; junction bases beyond the gene matches: 6. Sequencing was done on a sample of PBMCs or T cells enriched from blood (not recorded which). Here the chain combines TRBV11-3 and TRBJ2-4, and 7 junctional nucleotides match TRBD2. The TCR originated in a middle-aged woman with acute COVID-19. The CDR3 is CASSLSSGISKNIQYF. The bases read TGTGCCAGCAGCTTATCCAGCGGGATATCCAAAAACATTCAGTACTTC.